These 32 T cell receptor beta chains were sequenced from one sample in a study of shared clonotypes between healthy human individuals. The table came from immunoSEQ multiplex PCR; TCRdb's copy has only in-frame clones and leaves some out. The table lists 780,000 or so clones, just under 75% of them singletons. Source material: memory CD4+ T cells sorted from blood. The subset is: CD45RA-negative fraction. Receptor source: a woman in her twenties or thirties in good health.

The rearrangement links TRBV25-1 to TRBJ1-4; 10 bases line up with TRBD1. V dropped 4 bases and J dropped 5; count of bases not matched to a gene: 7. CDR1 is MGHDK, CDR2 SYGVNS, per germline. The CDR3 length is 16 residues. The CDR3, as DNA: TGTGCCAGCAGTGGCGGACAGGGGGGATTAAATGAAAAACTGTTTTTT. This gives the protein CASSGGQGGLNEKLFF. Full variable domain (missing parts from reference TRBV25-1 and TRBJ1-4): EADIYQTPRYLVIGTGKKITLECSQTMGHDKMYWYQQDPGMELHLIHYSYGVNSTEKGDLSSESTVSRIRTEHFPLTLESARPSHTSQYLCASSGGQGGLNEKLFFGSGTQLSVL.

This sequence joins TRBV18 and TRBJ1-3; D uncertain. Germline lookup yields CDR1 KGHSH and CDR2 LQKENI. CDR3 length equals 15 residues. The V gene lost 0 bases and the J gene lost 0 bases, with 6 bases spanning the gap. The CDR3 loop is CASSPPADSGNTIYF. The CDR3 nucleotides read TGTGCCAGCTCACCACCTGCAGACTCTGGAAACACCATATATTTT.

In this sample, this clone turned up once. The rearrangement links TRBV2 to TRBJ2-7; the D gene could be TRBD1 or TRBD2 (6 bases each). CDR1 and CDR2 from the germline V gene are SNHLY and FYNNEI. This CDR3 is 13 amino acids long. V gave up 4 bases and J gave up 7 bases, with 14 bases separating them. The CDR3 protein is CASSGPRGGEQYF. DNA for the CDR3: TGTGCCAGCAGTGGACCCAGGGGAGGAGAGCAGTACTTC.

This chain joins TRBV7-8 and TRBJ2-7; 8 bases agree with TRBD2. The CDR3 is made up of 15 amino acids. V lost 5 bases to trimming and J lost 4 bases; unmatched junction nucleotides: 10. Germline V gene sequence: CDR1 SGHVS, CDR2 FQNEAQ. This CDR3 is CASSQTGTRSYEQYF. The CDR3 DNA follows: TGTGCCAGCAGCCAGACCGGGACTAGAAGTTACGAGCAGTACTTC.

The chain employs TRBV5-1 and TRBJ1-5; 10 positions agree with TRBD1. Unmatched junction bases numbered 4, after V lost 4 bases and J lost 6 bases. In germline, CDR1 is SGHRS, CDR2 YFSETQ. The CDR3 spans 14 residues. The CDR3 region is CASSPTGGFQPQHF. CDR3 in DNA: TGCGCCAGCAGCCCGACAGGGGGCTTTCAGCCCCAGCATTTT.

V gene TRBV11-2 combines with J gene TRBJ1-3; D call uncertain. Germline assignment: CDR1 SGHAT and CDR2 FQNNGV. Trimming left V 4 bases short and J 0 bases short, with 13 bases between. The CDR3 is 16 amino acids. CDR3 protein: CASSSTLGSSGNTIYF. Here the CDR3 DNA reads TGTGCCAGCAGCTCCACGCTCGGGAGCTCTGGAAACACCATATATTTT.

This clone was counted once. The V and J genes are TRBV18 and TRBJ2-3, with 8 positions matching TRBD2. After removal of 2 bases from V and 4 bases from J, the junction contained 17 bases not matched to a gene. The CDR3 is made up of 19 amino acids. Germline assignment: CDR1 KGHSH and CDR2 LQKENI. The CDR3 sequence: CASSPGGPASGSKADTQYF. CDR3 in DNA: TGTGCCAGCTCACCAGGAGGTCCCGCCAGCGGGAGTAAGGCAGATACGCAGTATTTT.

The V and J genes are TRBV7-2 and TRBJ2-5; 7 bases map to TRBD1. Per the germline V gene, CDR1 is SGHTA and CDR2 is FQGNSA. V shed 5 bases, J shed 8 bases, and the junction held 5 bases outside the gene matches. The CDR3 runs to 12 residues. The CDR3 sequence is CASSEDRETQYF. The CDR3 region has the DNA TGTGCCAGCAGCGAAGACAGGGAAACCCAGTACTTC. The whole variable domain, filled in from reference TRBV7-2 and TRBJ2-5, reads GAGVSQSPSNKVTEKGKDVELRCDPISGHTALYWYRQSLGQGLEFLIYFQGNSAPDKSGLPSDRFSAERTGGSVSTLTIQRTQQEDSAVYLCASSEDRETQYFGPGTRLLVL.

The chain couples TRBV5-4 to TRBJ2-5, with TRBD1 matching over 7 bases. This CDR3 has 14 amino acids. Germline V gene data show CDR1 as SGHNT and CDR2 as YYREEE (reference sequence). The ends lost 2 bases at V and 2 bases at J; junction bases unmatched: 3. The CDR3 DNA is TGTGCCAGCAGCTTCAACAGGGGTCAAGAGACCCAGTACTTC. It codes for CASSFNRGQETQYF.

A single count supports this clone. The chain couples TRBV9 to TRBJ2-1; D not resolved. The CDR3 is made up of 14 amino acids. Germline V CDR1 and CDR2: SGDLS, YYNGEE. V was pared by 3 bases and J by 0 bases, with 7 bases between. The CDR3 DNA reads as TGTGCCAGCAGCGAACTCTACTCCTACAATGAGCAGTTCTTC. Its translation is CASSELYSYNEQFF.

The rearrangement joins TRBV19 to TRBJ2-3, with D unresolved. The CDR3 totals 16 residues. Trimming stripped 4 bases from V and 0 bases from J, with 14 bases between. Germline V CDR1 and CDR2: LNHDA, SQIVND (reference sequence). The CDR3 nucleotides are TGTGCCAGTAGTAAGTCAGTTACAGATAGCACAGATACGCAGTATTTT. Amino acid sequence: CASSKSVTDSTDTQYF.

This clone was found many times. V usage is TRBV7-8 and J usage is TRBJ1-1; D is undetermined. Trimming pared 1 base from V and 5 bases from J, leaving 5 bases between. Germline values: CDR1 SGHVS, CDR2 FQNEAQ. The CDR3 runs 12 residues. The CDR3 DNA follows: TGTGCCAGCAGCTTAGGGAGGACTGAAGCTTTCTTT. Translating it yields CASSLGRTEAFF.

The table lists this clone with a few counts. In DNA form, the CDR3 reads TGTGCCAGCAGCGTAGCTCTGCAAAACACTGAAGCTTTCTTT. This gives the protein CASSVALQNTEAFF. The chain joins TRBV9 to TRBJ1-1; no clear D gene. Trimming shortened V by 0 bases and J by 2 bases, and 8 bases separated the two germline ends. The CDR3 is 14 amino acids. Germline V gives CDR1 SGDLS, CDR2 YYNGEE.

This chain joins TRBV27 and TRBJ2-5; D is possibly TRBD2 (7 bases). The CDR3 is made up of 17 amino acids. Trimming stripped 2 bases from V and 2 bases from J, with 18 bases between. Germline V lookup: CDR1 MNHEY, CDR2 SMNVEV (reference sequence). The CDR3 region is CASSLRGGRGPQETQYF. In DNA form, the CDR3 reads TGTGCCAGCAGTTTAAGAGGGGGGAGGGGACCTCAAGAGACCCAGTACTTC.

This clone was recorded many times. The rearrangement joins TRBV2 to TRBJ2-2, with TRBD2 as a possible D gene (6 bases). The CDR3 loop spans 15 amino acids. Germline V gene data show CDR1 as SNHLY and CDR2 as FYNNEI. Trimming pared 4 bases from V and 5 bases from J, leaving 14 bases between. Here the CDR3 reads CASSGWRASTGELFF. CDR3 DNA: TGTGCCAGCAGTGGTTGGAGGGCCTCGACCGGGGAGCTGTTTTTT.

The CDR3 protein is CASSLAPGTGAGANVLTF. For the CDR3, the DNA is TGCGCCAGCAGCTTGGCCCCCGGGACAGGGGCTGGGGCCAACGTCCTGACTTTC. The chain recombines TRBV5-1 with TRBJ2-6; the match to TRBD1 covers 10 bases. The ends lost 0 bases at V and 2 bases at J; junction bases unmatched: 5. The CDR3 loop spans 18 amino acids. Germline values: CDR1 SGHRS, CDR2 YFSETQ.

The chain links TRBV11-3 to TRBJ2-2; 7 nucleotides line up with TRBD2. The length of the CDR3 is 15 residues. CDR1 is SGHNT, CDR2 YENEEA, per germline. With V trimmed by 3 bases and J by 7 bases, 8 bases remained unmatched. This CDR3 reads CASSLRAGDNGELFF. The CDR3 bases are TGTGCCAGCAGCTTGAGGGCGGGAGATAACGGGGAGCTGTTTTTT.

V usage is TRBV5-4 and J usage is TRBJ1-5; TRBD1 matches at 7 bases. Germline CDR1 reads SGHNT; CDR2 reads YYREEE (reference sequence). V lost 3 bases, J lost 1 base, and 1 base stayed unmatched. The CDR3 extends over 14 amino acids. The CDR3 spells CASSSTGSNQPQHF. As DNA, the CDR3 is TGTGCCAGCAGCTCGACAGGGAGCAATCAGCCCCAGCATTTT.

The CDR3 is CASSRDTGGHGYTF. The CDR3 region has the DNA TGTGCCAGCAGCCGGGATACAGGGGGCCATGGCTACACCTTC. The chain employs TRBV7-9 and TRBJ1-2, with TRBD1 matching over 9 bases. This CDR3 is 14 amino acids long. Germline trimming cut 5 bases from V and 6 bases from J; bases unmatched to any gene: 7. The V gene's germline CDR1 is SEHNR and CDR2 FQNEAQ (reference sequence).

The chain uses TRBV18 and TRBJ1-2, with 8 bases lining up with TRBD1. The CDR3 sequence is 13 residues long. Germline CDR1 is KGHSH and CDR2 is LQKENI. Trimming at V came to 3 bases and at J to 8 bases, leaving 5 bases not matched to a gene. In DNA form, the CDR3 reads TGTGCCAGCTCACCGGACAGGGAGGGAGGCTACACCTTC. Protein product: CASSPDREGGYTF.

This rearrangement joins TRBV5-4 to TRBJ1-1; D perhaps matches TRBD1 (6 bases). V gave up 3 bases and J gave up 6 bases, with 15 bases separating them. This CDR3 has 14 residues. Per the germline V gene, CDR1 is SGHNT and CDR2 is YYREEE (reference sequence). The CDR3 DNA is TGTGCCAGCAGCTGGTACAGGGACGAGGCTGAAGCTTTCTTT. This translates into CASSWYRDEAEAFF. The full variable domain, with the rest looked up from reference TRBV5-4 and TRBJ1-1, is ETGVTQSPTHLIKTRGQQVTLRCSSQSGHNTVSWYQQALGQGPQFIFQYYREEENGRGNFPPRFSGLQFPNYSSELNVNALELDDSALYLCASSWYRDEAEAFFGQGTRLTVV.

The chain has TRBV30 and TRBJ2-7; TRBD1 matches 7 bases. CDR1 is GTSNPN and CDR2 is SVGIG in the germline V gene (reference sequence). Trimming at V came to 2 bases and at J to 3 bases, leaving 1 base not matched to a gene. CDR3 length: 12 amino acids. CDR3 sequence (DNA): TGTGCCTGGAGTCGGACAGGCTACGAGCAGTACTTC. Translating it yields CAWSRTGYEQYF.

This clone has a handful of counts. The junction departs from the called germline gene at one end, perhaps through a read error. CDR3 region: CASSPRLGGHNEQFF. The CDR3 DNA reads as TGTGCCAGCTCCCCACGACTAGGGGGCCACAATGAGCAGTTCTTC. V is TRBV18 and J is TRBJ2-1, with a tentative D call TRBD1 (7 bases). Germline V gene sequence: CDR1 KGHSH, CDR2 LQKENI. The CDR3 runs to 15 residues.

J is TRBJ1-1 and V is TRBV6-1; D call uncertain. V lost 7 bases to trimming and J lost 6 bases, with 12 bases between them. The germline V gene has CDR1 MNHNS and CDR2 SASEGT. This CDR3 has 12 residues. The CDR3 sequence: CASTAVPAEAFF. CDR3 bases: TGTGCCAGCACCGCCGTTCCCGCTGAAGCTTTCTTT.

The V call is TRBV6-5, the J call TRBJ2-7; no clear D gene. CDR1 MNHEY and CDR2 SVGAGI come from the germline V gene. The CDR3 is made up of 14 amino acids. Between the trimmed V and J ends, which lost 1 base and 6 bases, there was a span of 13 bases. CDR3 sequence (DNA): TGTGCCAGCAGTTACTTGGTCCGGCTGGGCGAGCAGTACTTC. Translating it yields CASSYLVRLGEQYF.

The chain links TRBV2 to TRBJ2-4, with D possibly TRBD2 on 5 matching bases. Deletions cut 3 bases from V and 6 bases from J, with 12 bases between. CDR3 length equals 14 residues. Germline-derived CDR1 and CDR2 are SNHLY and FYNNEI. CDR3 bases: TGTGCCAGCAGTGAGGCACCCGAGGGAAACATTCAGTACTTC. Residues: CASSEAPEGNIQYF.

At least ten counts were recorded for this clone. The chain joins TRBV14 to TRBJ2-1; D gene unclear. The CDR3 consists of 11 residues. V lost 4 bases, J lost 5 bases, and 3 bases lay in between. The germline V gene has CDR1 SGHDN and CDR2 FVKESK. As DNA, the CDR3 is TGTGCCAGCAGCCTTAACAATGAGCAGTTCTTC. This encodes CASSLNNEQFF.

Note on this clone: A much larger clone differs from this one at a single base, so this may be a read error. The same CDR3 can be traced to other DNA sequences in this sample. This rearrangement joins TRBV7-2 to TRBJ2-7; the D gene could be TRBD1 or TRBD2 (5 bases each). The CDR3 covers 14 residues. V was cut by 1 base and J by 2 bases, with 9 bases left in between. Germline CDR1 is SGHTA and CDR2 is FQGNSA. The CDR3: CASSLVPGPYEQYF. CDR3 nucleotide sequence: TGTGCCAGCAGCTTAGTTCCGGGGCCCTACGAGCAGTACTTC.

This sequence joins TRBV7-2 and TRBJ2-1; 7 bases align to TRBD2. The V segment lost 3 bases and the J segment 3 bases; nucleotides outside the gene matches: 11. The CDR3 loop spans 17 amino acids. Germline assignment: CDR1 SGHTA and CDR2 FQGNSA. The CDR3 bases are TGTGCCAGCAGCTTTGACCTGGGACTAACGGGCTACAATGAGCAGTTCTTC. Amino acids: CASSFDLGLTGYNEQFF.

The chain combines TRBV30 with TRBJ1-1; D not certain. Trimming stripped 2 bases from V and 6 bases from J, with 16 bases between. Germline V gene data show CDR1 as GTSNPN and CDR2 as SVGIG (reference sequence). The CDR3 extends over 14 amino acids. CDR3 sequence (DNA): TGTGCCTGGAGTAATAGGCGGGCGGGTTCTGAAGCTTTCTTT. Translated, it gives CAWSNRRAGSEAFF.

This chain uses TRBV27 with TRBJ2-2, with D possibly being TRBD1 (5 bases). CDR1 MNHEY and CDR2 SMNVEV come from the germline V gene (reference sequence). This CDR3 has 15 residues. The ends were cut back, 6 bases at V and 7 bases at J, with 18 bases in the middle. CDR3: CASSGRPQGDGELFF. DNA for the CDR3: TGTGCCAGCAGCGGGCGTCCGCAGGGCGACGGGGAGCTGTTTTTT.

This clone was seen a single time. The chain uses TRBV20-1 and TRBJ1-2; D is unclear. Trimming removed 8 bases at V and 5 bases at J, with 12 bases between. Germline lookup yields CDR1 DFQATT and CDR2 SNEGSKA (reference sequence). This CDR3 is 11 amino acids long. DNA of the CDR3: TGCAGTAGAGACGGACGTTATGGCTACACCTTC. This encodes CSRDGRYGYTF.